This T cell receptor beta chain was documented in a study of naive and memory T cell subsets (dated by TCRdb to 2017 to 2019). Regarding the complete study: Sorted naive and memory T cell subsets from peripheral blood were analyzed in the study using a UMI-based, open-source pipeline for TCR alpha and beta sequencing. IgG serology results and the functional CMV T cell responses were in complete agreement. RNA was DNase-treated and reverse transcribed with TCR constant-region primers, mostly using SuperScript III. Results and caveats for the whole study, not just this receptor: In both CD4 and CD8 cells, going from naive through CM, EM and EMRA, the Gini index went up while Shannon and inverse Simpson diversity went down. RNA-based TCR counts may be influenced by expression changes linked to T cell activation and differentiation. TCR abundance followed a power law with an exponent that was different for naive and memory subsets but consistent across the three individuals. A clonotype was defined as a single alpha or beta chain sequence rather than as a paired alpha/beta receptor. Following error correction, more than 95% of naive TCR sequences occurred only once, which made naive abundance distributions much steeper than those of memory subsets. The repertoire findings for the naive and memory subsets could not be validated against a ground truth, as none was available.

Library prep was done by UMI-ligation and nested PCR. The beta constant-region primer was an equimolar mix of two oligonucleotides covering both TRBC1 and TRBC2. Four rounds of PCR, combining the SP2 primer with nested alpha and beta constant-region primers, were used to amplify the ligated cDNA. T4 RNA ligase 1 ligated a single-stranded oligonucleotide carrying the SP2 primer and a 12-nucleotide UMI to the cDNA 3' end. Incubation of the ligation reaction lasted roughly 20-25 hours at 16 degrees C. PCR2 was typically performed as a SYBR Green qPCR and was stopped at a predetermined threshold so that over-amplification was prevented. Apart from the first purification, every purification step used Agencourt AMPure XP magnetic beads. Library quantification was done by Qubit, followed by a TapeStation check on which the main peak was expected at around 650 bp. Pooled libraries were sequenced on an Illumina MiSeq using v2 2x251 paired-end kits, and typically about 0.95-2.3 million reads were obtained per sample. Libraries were pooled at about 4.3 nM per sample, and roughly 4.5-7% PhiX was added to improve cluster recognition. The authors' pipeline ran thus. FASTQ reads processed by Demultiplexor were assigned V and J genes by Decombinator through tag matching that tolerated a single base-pair mismatch. Collapsinator used UMIs to correct both sequencing errors and frequency errors arising from PCR heterogeneity. CDR3Translator translated TCRs and extracted CDR3s from the conserved cysteine to the FGXG phenylalanine, flagging non-productive sequences. Repertoires were subsampled to equal numbers of UMI-defined TCRs before Gini, Shannon entropy and inverse Simpson indices were calculated. Power-law fits to clonotype abundance distributions were performed by maximum likelihood within the linear range. On one naive CD8 sample, the pipeline and MIGEC gave similar UMI counts, unique TCR numbers and clonal distributions. The repertoires were searched for approximately 7,000 CMV-associated CDR3 sequences that had been compiled from VDJdb and a published dataset. TCRdb trimmed the raw reads at Q25, called clones with MiXCR and kept productive beta chains. CDR3 protein sequences are deduplicated, and each keeps its most common genes and DNA. These V and J calls are TCRdb output, not the study's own analysis. In all, the sample holds more than 100,000 distinct CDR3 sequences, and 36% of those were seen once. The biggest ten clones account for less than 1% of the sample.

In its sample, this clonotype was seen many times. The antigen it binds to is not known. No qualities accompany the bases; no much larger clone lies one base away. Separate amplification of TCR alpha and beta chain libraries was performed from the second PCR step onward. CMV status of each donor was established by measuring IFNgamma production from CD4+ T cells after fresh PBMCs were stimulated overnight with CMV viral lysate. Using Miltenyi beads, CD4 T cells were first positively selected, and CD8 T cells were then positively selected from the CD4-negative fraction. After staining for CD3, CD4, CD8, CD45RA, CD27 and a live/dead dye, cells were sorted on a BD Aria II into four subsets based on CD45RA and CD27. Three healthy volunteers provided blood, and each donor's sample was split into CD4 and CD8 T cells and then further divided into four differentiation subsets. Approximately 120 ml of peripheral blood was collected from each donor, and PBMC were isolated by Ficoll-Paque PLUS density-gradient centrifugation. Sorted cells were lysed in RLT buffer, after which RNA was extracted using a Qiagen RNeasy kit and stored at -80 degrees C.

Taken from cysteine to phenylalanine, the CDR3 has 13 residues. Only the CDR3 portion is preserved as DNA: 39 bases, with reading frame beginning at the first base. The CDR1 and CDR2 encoded by the germline V gene are SGHTA and FQGNSA. V drops 0 bases and J drops 0 bases, leaving 2 bases in between. The specimen was central memory CD4+ T cells from blood. Taken with the paper, the label for cell subset or site translates to: central memory, CD45RA- CD27+. The sequence links TRBV7-2 to TRBJ1-2, with no confident D gene call. The sequence derives from a human donor in good health. The DNA sequence follows: TGTGCCAGCAGCTTAGCAGCTAACTATGGCTACACCTTC. Its translation is CASSLAANYGYTF.